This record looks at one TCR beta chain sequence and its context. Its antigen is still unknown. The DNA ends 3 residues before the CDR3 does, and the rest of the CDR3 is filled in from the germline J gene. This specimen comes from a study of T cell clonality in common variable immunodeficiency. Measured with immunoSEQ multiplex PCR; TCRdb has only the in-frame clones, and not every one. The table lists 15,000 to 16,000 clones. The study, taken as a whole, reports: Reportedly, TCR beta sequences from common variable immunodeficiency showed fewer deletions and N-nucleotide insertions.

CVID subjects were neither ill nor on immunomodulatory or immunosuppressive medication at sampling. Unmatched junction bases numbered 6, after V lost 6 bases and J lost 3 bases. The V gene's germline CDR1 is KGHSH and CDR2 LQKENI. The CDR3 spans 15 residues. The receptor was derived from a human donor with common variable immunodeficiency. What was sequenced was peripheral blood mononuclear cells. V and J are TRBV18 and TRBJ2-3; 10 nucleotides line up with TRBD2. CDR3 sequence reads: CASSPLAGDTDTQYF. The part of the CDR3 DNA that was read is TGTGCCAGCTCGCCTCTAGCGGGGGATACAGATACG.